This T cell receptor beta chain was sequenced for a study of shared clonotypes between healthy human individuals. Genomic DNA belonging to each subset was distributed in equal measure over several immunoSEQ plates. As processed by the authors: In the immunoSEQ data, sequences were junction-only and lacked quality scores, so filtering differed. Method: immunoSEQ multiplex PCR; TCRdb's copy keeps in-frame clones and lacks some. D and trimming were read from the DNA, whereas the V and J calls and clone size are those reported in that table. The sample records around 2.5 million clones, roughly 93% being singletons. The J segment lost 3 bases and the V segment lost 7 bases, leaving 10 bases of the junction unmatched. This CDR3 has 15 residues. In germline, CDR1 is SGHTA, CDR2 FQGNSA.

The chain is built from TRBV7-2 and TRBJ2-3; 7 bases map to TRBD2. The sequenced sample was naive CD4+ T cells from PBMCs. The subset here: CD45RA+ positively selected. The sequence derives from a man aged 18 to 30 in good health. Some clones in this sample may be carry-over from other donors' samples. This chain's CDR3 is CASTPGSSGTDTQYF. CDR3 DNA: TGTGCCAGCACCCCCGGGAGTAGCGGGACAGATACGCAGTATTTT.